This entry concerns a single T cell receptor beta chain. The antigen remains undetermined. The PCR had 60 Vbeta and 13 Jbeta primers. Sequencing used immunoSEQ multiplex PCR; TCRdb keeps in-frame clones, though not all of them. The sample lists 140,000 to 150,000 clones; 80% were seen once. This sample stems from a study of cytomegalovirus exposure and HLA in healthy donors. This CDR3 is 17 amino acids long. The J segment lost 3 bases and the V segment lost 1 base, leaving 2 bases of the junction unmatched. Germline V gives CDR1 SGHNT, CDR2 YENEEA. General observations from the study: Follow-up analysis later connected one missense variant in DCLRE1C with trimming of TCR beta V- and J-genes. Immune exposure information comprised only CMV serostatus.

The chain links TRBV11-3 to TRBJ2-1, with 14 positions matching TRBD2. The clonotype originates from a middle-aged man in good health and CMV-seronegative. The sample taken for sequencing was PBMCs. The chain's CDR3 is CASSLGTSGGSYNEQFF. The CDR3 DNA sequence: TGTGCCAGCAGCTTAGGGACTAGCGGGGGGAGCTACAATGAGCAGTTCTTC.